What follows are 26 T cell receptor beta chains derived from one specimen sequenced in a study of OX40 agonist ivuxolimab in advanced cancers. Some clones are missing from TCRdb's copy, which holds only in-frame ones; the method was immunoSEQ multiplex PCR. This table holds about 14,000 clones, about four fifths found once. This sample comprised CD4+ or CD8+ T cells sorted from blood, obtained in a trial of the OX40 agonist ivuxolimab. The receptor set was obtained from an adult with an advanced solid tumor such as melanoma, head and neck, liver or kidney cancer.

This clone is medium-sized by share. The chain joins TRBV19 to TRBJ2-6; unclear D gene. The length of the CDR3 is 13 residues. Germline values: CDR1 LNHDA, CDR2 SQIVND (reference sequence). Trimming took off 7 bases at V and 4 bases at J, with 8 bases between the two ends. CDR3: CASTISGANVLTF. In nucleotides, the CDR3 is TGTGCCAGTACCATATCCGGGGCCAACGTCCTGACTTTC.

The V call is TRBV21-1, the J call TRBJ2-7; no check of the table's D call, TRBD2, against the DNA was made. TRBV21-1 is assigned pseudogene status. The CDR3 sequence is 14 residues long. CDR3 sequence reads: CASSKPGLSYEQYF. CDR3 nucleotides: TGTGCCAGCAGCAAACCGGGACTGAGCTACGAGCAGTACTTC.

This chain connects TRBV6-5 to TRBJ1-5; D is undetermined. The V end lost 6 bases, the J end lost 6 bases, and 18 bases lay between the germline ends. Germline CDR1 MNHEY, CDR2 SVGAGI. The CDR3 contains 15 residues. CDR3 protein: CASSRSFERTQPQHF. The DNA of the CDR3 is TGTGCCAGCAGCCGGTCCTTTGAGAGGACTCAGCCCCAGCATTTT.

The V and J genes are TRBV6-4 and TRBJ2-2; D gene uncertain. V lost 3 bases to trimming and J lost 0 bases, with 5 bases between them. CDR1 MRHNA and CDR2 SNTAGT come from the germline V gene. CDR3 length equals 14 residues. This chain's CDR3 is CASSDYANTGELFF. The CDR3 DNA reads as TGTGCCAGCAGTGATTACGCGAACACCGGGGAGCTGTTTTTT.

This rearrangement joins TRBV28 to TRBJ2-5; 7 positions match TRBD2. The CDR3 is made up of 15 amino acids. With V trimmed by 5 bases and J by 6 bases, 12 bases remained unmatched. Germline CDR1 MDHEN, CDR2 SYDVKM. CDR3 loop: CASSPPGGRGQTQYF. The DNA of the CDR3 is TGTGCCAGCAGTCCTCCGGGTGGGAGGGGTCAGACCCAGTACTTC.

This rearrangement joins TRBV11-3 to TRBJ2-7; D is perhaps TRBD1 (5 bases). V shed 2 bases and J shed 1 base, with 6 bases lying between them. The CDR3 has 13 residues. The germline V gene has CDR1 SGHNT and CDR2 YENEEA. This chain's CDR3 is CASSLRGSYEQYF. CDR3 DNA sequence: TGTGCCAGCAGCTTAAGGGGATCCTACGAGCAGTACTTC.

This chain uses TRBV6-4 with TRBJ2-2; D is possibly TRBD2 (6 bases). The CDR3 consists of 15 residues. Germline V lookup: CDR1 MRHNA, CDR2 SNTAGT. V lost 3 bases and J lost 7, with 15 bases in between. CDR3 nucleotide sequence: TGTGCCAGCAGTGAACACGGGAGCGGTGGCGGGGAGCTGTTTTTT. Translation: CASSEHGSGGGELFF.

CDR3 nucleotides: TGTGCCAGCAGCTTAGGCGGTAGGGGGCATCTCGAGACCCAGTACTTC. Translated: CASSLGGRGHLETQYF. The chain joins TRBV7-6 to TRBJ2-5, with 7 bases aligning to TRBD1. The CDR3 has 16 amino acids. V gave up 1 base and J gave up 5 bases; unmatched junction bases: 10. Germline V gene lookup returns CDR1 SGHVS and CDR2 FNYEAQ.

The CDR3 spells CASSLVGQGARNEKLFF. In DNA, the CDR3 is TGCGCCAGCAGCTTGGTAGGACAGGGGGCGAGAAATGAAAAACTGTTTTTT. The V and J genes are TRBV5-1 and TRBJ1-4, with TRBD1 matching over 11 bases. J lost 5 bases, V lost 0 bases, and 6 bases had no gene match. The CDR3 consists of 17 residues. Germline CDR1 is SGHRS and CDR2 is YFSETQ.

V gene TRBV19 combines with J gene TRBJ1-4, with D hard to call. Germline V gene data show CDR1 as LNHDA and CDR2 as SQIVND (reference sequence). V lost 6 bases to trimming and J lost 0 bases, with 8 bases between them. The CDR3 is made up of 14 amino acids. In DNA, the CDR3 is TGTGCCAGTAGGGCAGAGGCAACTAATGAAAAACTGTTTTTT. It encodes CASRAEATNEKLFF. Drawing the rest from reference TRBV19 and TRBJ1-4, the complete variable domain is DGGITQSPKYLFRKEGQNVTLSCEQNLNHDAMYWYRQDPGQGLRLIYYSQIVNDFQKGDIAEGYSVSREKKESFPLTVTSAQKNPTAFYLCASRAEATNEKLFFGSGTQLSVL.

By its share, this clone is medium-sized. The same CDR3 can be traced to other DNA sequences in this sample. The chain is built from TRBV5-1 and TRBJ2-7; D may be TRBD2 (6 bases). Germline lookup yields CDR1 SGHRS and CDR2 YFSETQ. The CDR3 loop spans 13 amino acids. Trimming took 4 bases from V and 3 from J, leaving 11 bases between them. The CDR3 spells CASSPGLFYEQYF. Written as DNA, the CDR3 is TGCGCCAGCAGCCCGGGACTCTTCTACGAGCAGTACTTC.

This clone was seen a single time. J is TRBJ2-7 and V is TRBV10-2; 11 nucleotides agree with TRBD2. Looked up from germline, CDR1 is WSHSY and CDR2 is SAAADI. The CDR3 covers 17 residues. The trim removed 9 bases at V and 0 bases at J, leaving 13 bases unmatched. CDR3 sequence: CASPTSGGHLSSYEQYF. CDR3 in DNA: TGCGCCAGTCCTACTAGCGGGGGACACCTAAGCTCCTACGAGCAGTACTTC.

The rearrangement uses TRBV5-5 and TRBJ2-7; D is uncertain. Trimming removed 4 bases at V and 1 base at J, with 9 bases between. The V gene's germline CDR1 is SGHKS and CDR2 YYEKEE (reference sequence). This CDR3 region has 13 residues. The CDR3 protein is CASSNPQSYEQYF. In DNA form, the CDR3 reads TGTGCCAGCAGCAACCCACAGTCCTACGAGCAGTACTTC.

As regards this clone: A clone one base away is much larger, so this may be a read error. This chain uses TRBV2 with TRBJ2-7; TRBD2 matches 8 bases. The CDR3 loop spans 15 amino acids. Germline V CDR1 and CDR2: SNHLY, FYNNEI. V lost 11 bases to trimming and J lost 4 bases; unmatched junction nucleotides: 16. The CDR3 DNA sequence: TGTGCCCGCCGGGGGGGGTTAGGGGCACAGTACGAGCAGTACTTC. It codes for CARRGGLGAQYEQYF.

The V call is TRBV6-1, the J call TRBJ1-4, with D perhaps TRBD1 (5 bases). Germline V gives CDR1 MNHNS, CDR2 SASEGT. The V and J ends lost 0 bases and 2 bases respectively, with 7 bases between them. There are 15 residues in the CDR3. CDR3 DNA: TGTGCCAGCAGTGAAGCTGCAGGGACTAATGAAAAACTGTTTTTT. Protein product: CASSEAAGTNEKLFF.

This clone was detected once. V and J are TRBV10-3 and TRBJ2-7; D gene ambiguous. Trimming shortened V by 4 bases and J by 4 bases, and 5 bases separated the two germline ends. CDR1 is ENHRY, CDR2 SYGVKD, per germline. The CDR3 consists of 11 residues. The DNA of the CDR3 is TGTGCCATCAGTGGGGGTTACGAGCAGTACTTC. This encodes CAISGGYEQYF.

The V call is TRBV27, the J call TRBJ2-1; D gene uncertain. Germline-derived CDR1 and CDR2 are MNHEY and SMNVEV (reference sequence). Trimming shortened V by 4 bases and J by 7 bases, and 14 bases separated the two germline ends. This CDR3 spans 14 amino acids. CDR3 DNA sequence: TGTGCCAGCAGTTACGACTTAGGATCGAATGAGCAGTTCTTC. Translated, it gives CASSYDLGSNEQFF.

The rearrangement uses TRBV27 and TRBJ1-1; 7 nucleotides agree with TRBD1. Trimming took 4 bases from V and 6 from J; bases not matched to a gene: 20. Germline CDR1 reads MNHEY; CDR2 reads SMNVEV (reference sequence). The CDR3 sequence is 18 residues long. The CDR3 DNA follows: TGTGCCAGCAGTTCAAATACGCCTCTGATGGGACAGTCACCTGAAGCTTTCTTT. The encoded protein is CASSSNTPLMGQSPEAFF.

This clone ranks as medium-sized. V is TRBV27 and J is TRBJ2-1; 9 nucleotides match TRBD2. V shed 4 bases, J shed 7 bases, and the junction held 11 bases outside the gene matches. CDR3 length: 16 amino acids. Germline-derived CDR1 and CDR2 are MNHEY and SMNVEV (reference sequence). CDR3 nucleotide sequence: TGTGCCAGCAGTTCACACACTAGCGGGCTTATGAATGAGCAGTTCTTC. Amino acids: CASSSHTSGLMNEQFF.

This clone is a singleton in its sample. This chain links TRBV27 with TRBJ2-5; 12 bases line up with TRBD2. This CDR3 is built from 18 residues. Germline lookup yields CDR1 MNHEY and CDR2 SMNVEV (reference sequence). V dropped 6 bases and J dropped 4; count of bases not matched to a gene: 15. The CDR3 DNA reads as TGTGCCAGCAGCCTTAGGGCTCGGACTAGCGGGGATGGAGAGACCCAGTACTTC. Protein product: CASSLRARTSGDGETQYF.

The chain joins TRBV5-1 to TRBJ1-3; possible D gene TRBD1, 5 bases. This CDR3 is 11 amino acids long. The germline gives CDR1 SGHRS, CDR2 YFSETQ. Trimming stripped 7 bases from V and 4 bases from J, with 6 bases between. The CDR3: CASGGGNTIYF. CDR3 DNA: TGCGCCAGCGGGGGAGGAAACACCATATATTTT.

This rearrangement joins TRBV5-4 to TRBJ2-5; TRBD2 aligns across 11 bases. The J call is uncertain, as TRBJ2-7 better fits the DNA end. The CDR3 spans 16 residues. Germline CDR1 reads SGHNT; CDR2 reads YYREEE (reference sequence). CDR3 amino acids: CASSLGLAGGSYEQYF. CDR3 nucleotides: TGTGCCAGCAGCCTTGGACTAGCGGGCGGATCCTACGAGCAGTACTTC.

The rearrangement joins TRBV15 to TRBJ2-3; 12 nucleotides match TRBD2. CDR1 and CDR2 (germline): LNHNV, YYDKDF (reference sequence). After removal of 5 bases from V and 5 bases from J, the junction contained 8 bases not matched to a gene. The CDR3 is made up of 16 amino acids. The CDR3 DNA sequence: TGTGCCACCAGCGAGGGGACTAGCGGGTTGATAGATACGCAGTATTTT. It translates to CATSEGTSGLIDTQYF.

The chain couples TRBV28 to TRBJ1-3, with 7 bases that match TRBD1. V shed 7 bases, J shed 5 bases, and the junction held 11 bases outside the gene matches. The CDR3 contains 15 residues. Per germline, CDR1 MDHEN and CDR2 SYDVKM. CDR3 sequence reads: CASMGVAGGRNTIYF. The CDR3 DNA reads as TGTGCCAGCATGGGGGTGGCAGGGGGAAGAAACACCATATATTTT. The variable domain in full, completed from reference TRBV28 and TRBJ1-3, reads DVKVTQSSRYLVKRTGEKVFLECVQDMDHENMFWYRQDPGLGLRLIYFSYDVKMKEKGDIPEGYSVSREKKERFSLILESASTNQTSMYLCASMGVAGGRNTIYFGEGSWLTVV.

This clone was found a few times. The chain joins TRBV5-1 to TRBJ2-3; D unclear. Trimming removed 1 base at V and 4 bases at J, with 7 bases between. Germline values: CDR1 SGHRS, CDR2 YFSETQ. This CDR3 comprises 13 residues. The CDR3 protein is CASSLLRADTQYF. DNA for the CDR3: TGCGCCAGCAGCTTGTTACGTGCAGATACGCAGTATTTT.

The gene calls are TRBV7-9 and TRBJ2-5, with D perhaps matching TRBD2 (5 bases). The germline CDR1 and CDR2 sequences are SEHNR and FQNEAQ (reference sequence). The CDR3 sequence is 13 residues long. V was pared by 5 bases and J by 3 bases, with 10 bases between. The CDR3 loop is CASSPKGEETQYF. CDR3 DNA sequence: TGTGCCAGCAGCCCTAAGGGAGAAGAGACCCAGTACTTC.